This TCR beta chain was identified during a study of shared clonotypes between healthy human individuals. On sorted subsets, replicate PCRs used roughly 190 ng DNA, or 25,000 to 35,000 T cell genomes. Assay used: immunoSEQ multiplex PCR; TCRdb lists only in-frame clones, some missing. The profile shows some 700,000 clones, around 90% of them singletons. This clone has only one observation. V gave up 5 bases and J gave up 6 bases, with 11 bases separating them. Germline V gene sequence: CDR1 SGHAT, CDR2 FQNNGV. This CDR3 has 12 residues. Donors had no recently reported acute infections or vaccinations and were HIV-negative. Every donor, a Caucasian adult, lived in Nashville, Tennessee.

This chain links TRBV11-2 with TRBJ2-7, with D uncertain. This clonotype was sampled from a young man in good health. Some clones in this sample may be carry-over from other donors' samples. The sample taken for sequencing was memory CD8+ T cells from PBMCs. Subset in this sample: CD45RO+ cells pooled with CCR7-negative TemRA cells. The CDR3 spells CASSAIFAEQYF. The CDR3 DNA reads TGTGCCAGCAGCGCCATCTTCGCCGAGCAGTACTTC.